The following is a T cell receptor beta chain sequence with its context. Per the original data handling: The authors estimated nucleated cell counts from reference gene primer amplification. Sequenced by immunoSEQ multiplex PCR; TCRdb stores in-frame clones only, minus some. The V and J calls and clone size come from that table; D and trimming were worked out from the DNA. Of 70,000 to 95,000 clones listed, roughly nine tenths are singletons. The source of the sample is a study of blood T cell repertoires in COVID-19. Study information: Spain, Italy and the United States supplied samples that represented acute and convalescent COVID-19. PBMCs, B-cell-depleted T cells, or T cells were the source of the cDNA or gDNA that made up the material.

The TCR originated in a woman older than 75 with active COVID-19. Material for sequencing was peripheral blood.

CDR3 amino acids: CASSPLPRGNTEAFF. The DNA of the CDR3 is TGTGCCAGCTCACCCCTTCCCAGGGGGAACACTGAAGCTTTCTTT. The chain is built from TRBV18 and TRBJ1-1, with a tentative D call TRBD1 (6 bases). V was shortened by 3 bases and J by 1 base, with 12 bases between the two germline ends. Germline loops: CDR1 KGHSH, CDR2 LQKENI. This CDR3 has 15 amino acids.